The sequence of this T cell receptor beta chain was determined in a study of T cells after yellow fever vaccination. Study summary: It was with CD3, CD45RA, CCR7 and CD95 that the EM, EMRA, CM and Tscm memory subsets were sorted. Some fractions had low cell numbers, and these were prepared with SMART-Seq v4 Ultra Low Input. Study-level points and caveats: Although most clonotypes did not, a small share appeared in both CD4 and CD8 compartments. Post-booster repertoires contained most primary-vaccination clones again (roughly 97% CD4, roughly 91% CD8).

Germline CDR1 reads DFQATT; CDR2 reads SNEGSKA (reference sequence). The CDR3 spans 16 residues. With 5 bases clipped from V and 2 bases from J, the junction kept 15 bases outside the gene matches. TCRdb recomputed calls from the 5' RACE reads with MiXCR, one row per CDR3 protein. The data show some 27,000 distinct CDR3 sequences, roughly 6% seen once. The sequences come from PBMCs, either bulk or a sorted T-cell subset (CD4+, CD8+, memory, or dextramer-sorted; not recorded which), collected on the day of the yellow fever booster vaccination. The V gene is TRBV20-1, the J gene TRBJ2-7; 7 bases are a match to TRBD2. The sequence came from a man aged 25 to 40 who received the YFV17D yellow fever vaccine. The CDR3 nucleotides read TGCAGTGCTTTCCAACCCTCCAGGGAGGGACCCTACGAGCAGTACTTC. Protein: CSAFQPSREGPYEQYF.